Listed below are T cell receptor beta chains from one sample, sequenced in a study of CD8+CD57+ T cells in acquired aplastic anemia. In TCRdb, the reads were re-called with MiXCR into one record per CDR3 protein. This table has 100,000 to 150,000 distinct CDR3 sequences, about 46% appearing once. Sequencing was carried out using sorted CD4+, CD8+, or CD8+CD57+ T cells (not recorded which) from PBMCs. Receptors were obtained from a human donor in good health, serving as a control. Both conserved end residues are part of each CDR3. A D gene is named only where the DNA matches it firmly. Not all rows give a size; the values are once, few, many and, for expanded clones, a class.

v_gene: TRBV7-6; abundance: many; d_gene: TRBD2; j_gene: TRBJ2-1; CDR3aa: CASSRTSGGAVYNEQFF; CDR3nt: TGTGCCAGCAGCCGGACTAGCGGGGGGGCGGTCTACAATGAGCAGTTCTTC
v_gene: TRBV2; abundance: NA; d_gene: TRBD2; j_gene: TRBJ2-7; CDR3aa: CASSETTAGGEQYF; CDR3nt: TGTGCCAGCAGTGAAACCACTGCGGGGGGCGAGCAGTACTTC
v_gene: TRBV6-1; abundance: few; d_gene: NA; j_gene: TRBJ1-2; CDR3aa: CASRNREVDYGYTF; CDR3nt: TGTGCCAGCAGGAACAGGGAAGTGGACTATGGCTACACCTTC
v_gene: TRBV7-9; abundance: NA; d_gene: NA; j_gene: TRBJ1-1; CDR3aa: CASTGTGFTEAFF; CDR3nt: TGTGCCAGCACGGGGACGGGCTTCACTGAAGCTTTCTTT
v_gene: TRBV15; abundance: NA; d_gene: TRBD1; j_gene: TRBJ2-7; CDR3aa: CATSRERTGVSYEQYF; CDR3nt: TGTGCCACCAGCAGAGAACGGACAGGGGTCTCCTACGAGCAGTACTTC
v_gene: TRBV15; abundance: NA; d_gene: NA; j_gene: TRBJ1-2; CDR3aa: CATSRDAVGSDGYTF; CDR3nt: TGTGCCACCAGCAGAGACGCCGTGGGGAGCGATGGCTACACCTTC
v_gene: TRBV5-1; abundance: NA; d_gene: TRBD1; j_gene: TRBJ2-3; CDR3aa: CASTTNPGTGADTQYF; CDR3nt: TGCGCCAGCACCACTAACCCCGGGACAGGGGCAGATACGCAGTATTTT
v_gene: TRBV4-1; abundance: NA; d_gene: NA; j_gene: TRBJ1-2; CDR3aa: CASSQERGTDYGYTF; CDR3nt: TGCGCCAGCAGCCAAGAGAGGGGGACGGACTATGGCTACACCTTC
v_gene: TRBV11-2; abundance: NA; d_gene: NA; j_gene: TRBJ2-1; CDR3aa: CASSLRGGVDEQFF; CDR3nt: TGTGCCAGCAGCTTGAGGGGGGGTGTCGATGAGCAGTTCTTC
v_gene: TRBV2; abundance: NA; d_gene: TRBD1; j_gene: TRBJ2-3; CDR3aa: CASKLTGGWGTDTQYF; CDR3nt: TGTGCCAGCAAACTGACAGGGGGTTGGGGGACAGATACGCAGTATTTT
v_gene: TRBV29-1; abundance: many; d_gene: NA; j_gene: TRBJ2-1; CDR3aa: CSVEGQNNEQFF; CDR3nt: TGCAGCGTTGAAGGACAGAACAATGAGCAGTTCTTC
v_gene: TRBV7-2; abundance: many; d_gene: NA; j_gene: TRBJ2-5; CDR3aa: CASSFRTDVTQYF; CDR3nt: TGTGCCAGCAGCTTTAGGACAGACGTGACCCAGTACTTC
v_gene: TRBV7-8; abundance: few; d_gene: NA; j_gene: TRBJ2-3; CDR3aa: CASSSADTQYF; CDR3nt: TGTGCCAGCAGCTCGGCAGATACGCAGTATTTT
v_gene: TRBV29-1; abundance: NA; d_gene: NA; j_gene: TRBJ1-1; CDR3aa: CSVTRDLNTEAFF; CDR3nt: TGCAGCGTCACGCGGGACCTAAACACTGAAGCTTTCTTT
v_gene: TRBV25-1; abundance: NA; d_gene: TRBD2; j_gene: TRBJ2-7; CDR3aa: CASSRSTSGGPGEQYF; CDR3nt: TGTGCCAGCAGCCGATCGACTAGCGGGGGGCCGGGGGAGCAGTACTTC
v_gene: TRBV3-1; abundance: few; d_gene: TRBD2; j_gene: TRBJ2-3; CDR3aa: CASSPGTSGGAADTQYF; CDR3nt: TGTGCCAGCAGCCCCGGGACTAGCGGGGGGGCCGCAGATACGCAGTATTTT
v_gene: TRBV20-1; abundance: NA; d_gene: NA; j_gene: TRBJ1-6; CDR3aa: CSAIYSINSPLHF; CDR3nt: TGCAGTGCTATTTACAGCATAAATTCACCCCTCCACTTT
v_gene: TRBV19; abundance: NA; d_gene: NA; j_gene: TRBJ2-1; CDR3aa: CASSIMGFSYNEQFF; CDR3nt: TGTGCCAGTAGTATTATGGGATTCTCCTACAATGAGCAGTTCTTC
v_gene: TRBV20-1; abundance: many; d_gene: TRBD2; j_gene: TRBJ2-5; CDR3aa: CSAPPPRASGGGRQETQYF; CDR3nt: TGCAGTGCTCCTCCTCCTCGGGCTAGCGGGGGGGGTCGCCAAGAGACCCAGTACTTC
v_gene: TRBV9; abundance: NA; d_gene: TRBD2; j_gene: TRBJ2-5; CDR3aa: CASSLRTSGGEETQYF; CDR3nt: TGTGCCAGCAGCCTCAGGACTAGCGGGGGGGAAGAGACCCAGTACTTC
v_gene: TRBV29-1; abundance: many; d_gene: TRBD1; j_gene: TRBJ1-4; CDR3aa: CSVDQTGGGEKLFF; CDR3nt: TGCAGCGTTGACCAGACAGGGGGCGGTGAAAAACTGTTTTTT
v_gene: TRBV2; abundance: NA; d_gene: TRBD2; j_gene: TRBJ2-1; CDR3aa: CASSGPGLAGGHNEQFF; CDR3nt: TGTGCCAGCAGTGGCCCGGGACTAGCGGGGGGGCACAATGAGCAGTTCTTC